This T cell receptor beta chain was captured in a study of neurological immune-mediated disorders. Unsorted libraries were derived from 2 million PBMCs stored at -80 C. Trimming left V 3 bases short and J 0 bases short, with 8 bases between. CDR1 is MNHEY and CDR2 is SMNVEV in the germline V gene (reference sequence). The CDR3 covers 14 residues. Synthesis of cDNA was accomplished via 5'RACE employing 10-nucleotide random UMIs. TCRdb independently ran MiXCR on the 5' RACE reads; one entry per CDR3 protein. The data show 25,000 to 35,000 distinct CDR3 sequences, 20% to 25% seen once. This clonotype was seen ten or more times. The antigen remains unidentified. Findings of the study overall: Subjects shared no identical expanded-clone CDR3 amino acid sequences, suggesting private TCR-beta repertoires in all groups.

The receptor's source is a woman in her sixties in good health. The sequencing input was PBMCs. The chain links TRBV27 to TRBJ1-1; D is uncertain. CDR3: CASSLGRMNTEAFF. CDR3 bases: TGTGCCAGCAGTTTGGGCAGGATGAACACTGAAGCTTTCTTT.